This entry lists 2 T cell receptor beta chains sequenced from one sample in a study of cytomegalovirus exposure and HLA in healthy donors listed by TCRdb under 2017. Library generation was performed with the immunoSEQ multiplex PCR assay. For the multiplex PCR, a mixture combining 60 forward primers for TCR Vbeta segments and 13 reverse primers for TCR Jbeta segments was used. In its TCRdb copy, this immuneACCESS table keeps in-frame sequences only and misses some clones. Where compared with another copy, unresolved V genes explain less than half of these, and the others have no known cause. Across this sample there are 120,000 or so clones, with 80% seen only once. The ten most abundant clones make up 1% of the sample. The sample was PBMCs. The receptors were gathered from a man aged 35 to 55 in good health and CMV-seronegative.

CDR3 in DNA: TGTGCCAGCAGCTCGGGACAGCAAAACTATGGCTACACCTTC. This translates into CASSSGQQNYGYTF. The rearrangement links TRBV7-2 to TRBJ1-2; 7 bases line up with TRBD1. The CDR3 totals 14 residues. J lost 2 bases, V lost 4 bases, and 4 bases had no gene match. Per the germline V gene, CDR1 is SGHTA and CDR2 is FQGNSA.

The rearrangement uses TRBV5-1 and TRBJ2-7; D unclear. V was trimmed by 0 bases and J by 3 bases, leaving 10 bases between them. This CDR3 is 14 amino acids long. In germline, CDR1 is SGHRS, CDR2 YFSETQ. CDR3: CASSLGGQNYEQYF. The CDR3 DNA sequence: TGCGCCAGCAGCTTGGGCGGTCAAAACTACGAGCAGTACTTC.